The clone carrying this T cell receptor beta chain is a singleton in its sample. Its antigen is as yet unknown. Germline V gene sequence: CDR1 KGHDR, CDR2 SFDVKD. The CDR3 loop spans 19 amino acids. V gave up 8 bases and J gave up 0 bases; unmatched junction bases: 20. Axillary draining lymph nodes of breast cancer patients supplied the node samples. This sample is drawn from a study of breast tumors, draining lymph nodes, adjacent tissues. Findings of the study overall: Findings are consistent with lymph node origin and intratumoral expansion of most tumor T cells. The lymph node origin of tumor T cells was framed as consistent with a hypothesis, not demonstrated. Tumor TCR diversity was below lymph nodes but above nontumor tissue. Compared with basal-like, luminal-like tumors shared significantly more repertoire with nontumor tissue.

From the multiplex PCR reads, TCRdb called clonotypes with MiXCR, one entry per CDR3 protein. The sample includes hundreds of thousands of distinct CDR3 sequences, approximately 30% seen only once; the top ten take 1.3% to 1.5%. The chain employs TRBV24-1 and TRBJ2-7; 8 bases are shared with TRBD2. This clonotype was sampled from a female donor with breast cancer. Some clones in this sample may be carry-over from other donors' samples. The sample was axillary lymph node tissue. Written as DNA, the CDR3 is TGTGCCACCACCGTTGGGGGTCTAGCGGGTACCGTCAGCTCCTACGAGCAGTACTTC. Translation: CATTVGGLAGTVSSYEQYF.